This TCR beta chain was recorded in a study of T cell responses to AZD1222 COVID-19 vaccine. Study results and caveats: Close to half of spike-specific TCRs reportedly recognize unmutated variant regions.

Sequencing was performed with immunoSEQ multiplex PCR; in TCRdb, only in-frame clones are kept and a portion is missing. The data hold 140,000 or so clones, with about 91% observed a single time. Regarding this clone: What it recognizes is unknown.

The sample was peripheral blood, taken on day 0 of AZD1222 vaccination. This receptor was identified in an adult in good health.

The CDR3 DNA reads as TGTGCCAGCAGCTTAGATCCGGACAGTGTTGAGCAGTACTTC. Translation: CASSLDPDSVEQYF. The chain is built from TRBV11-3 and TRBJ2-7, with a tentative D call TRBD1 (6 bases). V was shortened by 0 bases and J by 7 bases, with 13 bases between the two germline ends. Per the germline V gene, CDR1 is SGHNT and CDR2 is YENEEA. This CDR3 is 14 amino acids long.